This T cell receptor beta chain was recovered during a study of radiation and T cells in renal cell carcinoma. The time point denotes: baseline pretreatment blood. Treatment given: 15 Gy SBRT to primary tumor, nephrectomy 4 weeks later. Serial blood draws occurred at baseline and 2 and 4 weeks post-SBRT. V was pared by 5 bases and J by 8 bases, with 10 bases between. The CDR3 consists of 13 residues. Looked up from germline, CDR1 is SEHNR and CDR2 is FQNEAQ (reference sequence). Data came from immunoSEQ multiplex PCR; TCRdb stores just in-frame clones and leaves some out. The sample holds about 150,000 clones, around nine tenths seen once.

The receptor was derived from a woman between 50 and 59 years old with renal cell carcinoma. The chain has TRBV7-9 and TRBJ1-6; D is unclear. The material sequenced was blood, taken from a patient whose treatment included radiotherapy and nephrectomy. This chain's CDR3 is CASSPAGDSPLHF. CDR3 in DNA: TGTGCCAGCAGCCCAGCAGGAGATTCACCCCTCCACTTT.